Each of the 12 T cell receptor beta chains below was sequenced from the same sample in a study of blood T cell repertoires in COVID-19. Only in-frame clones appear in the TCRdb table, and some are missing; sequencing was by immunoSEQ multiplex PCR. The sample has about 220,000 clones, roughly 88% seen once. The sequencing sample was made of PBMCs or T cells enriched from blood (not recorded which). These receptors were taken from a woman aged 50 to 60 with acute COVID-19.

The genes are TRBV18 and TRBJ1-1; D is ambiguous. This CDR3 is built from 14 residues. Germline V gene lookup returns CDR1 KGHSH and CDR2 LQKENI. Trimming shortened V by 6 bases and J by 4 bases, and 15 bases separated the two germline ends. CDR3 nucleotides: TGTGCCAGCTCCGGCAGCGTTTCCCTCACTGAAGCTTTCTTT. This codes for CASSGSVSLTEAFF.

The chain couples TRBV5-4 to TRBJ1-3; D remains ambiguous. In germline, CDR1 is SGHNT, CDR2 YYREEE (reference sequence). The CDR3 covers 14 residues. Deletions cut 2 bases from V and 0 bases from J, with 6 bases between. The CDR3 DNA is TGTGCCAGCAGCTTTCATAGCTCTGGAAACACCATATATTTT. The encoded protein is CASSFHSSGNTIYF.

The chain combines TRBV30 with TRBJ2-7, with 9 bases lining up with TRBD2. The CDR3 totals 17 residues. After removal of 1 base from V and 2 bases from J, the junction contained 12 bases not matched to a gene. Germline CDR1 and CDR2: GTSNPN and SVGIG (reference sequence). In DNA, the CDR3 is TGTGCCTGGAGTGCAGAGGGGGCTAGCGGGATTCCCTACGAGCAGTACTTC. Translating gives CAWSAEGASGIPYEQYF.

Comments on this clone: The junction shows a germline mismatch at one end, possibly a read error. This chain links TRBV12-3 or TRBV12-4 with TRBJ2-6; the D is unclear. This CDR3 contains 13 residues. CDR3 coding DNA: TGTGCCTGCAGCCGTTCCGGGGCCAACGTCCTGACTTTC. This sequence encodes CACSRSGANVLTF.

This clone was observed once. The chain carries TRBV7-2 and TRBJ2-3; 8 bases match TRBD2. This CDR3 contains 16 residues. Per the germline V gene, CDR1 is SGHTA and CDR2 is FQGNSA. The V segment lost 10 bases and the J segment 0 bases; nucleotides outside the gene matches: 12. The DNA of the CDR3 is TGTGCCACCGGAATATGGAGCGGGAGCAGCACAGATACGCAGTATTTT. The encoded protein is CATGIWSGSSTDTQYF. The complete variable domain, with remaining parts taken from reference TRBV7-2 and TRBJ2-3, reads GAGVSQSPSNKVTEKGKDVELRCDPISGHTALYWYRQSLGQGLEFLIYFQGNSAPDKSGLPSDRFSAERTGGSVSTLTIQRTQQEDSAVYLCATGIWSGSSTDTQYFGPGTRLTVL.

The V and J genes are TRBV27 and TRBJ1-5, with D hard to call. The CDR3 covers 13 residues. V lost 6 bases and J 5 bases, leaving 11 bases between the germline ends. Per germline, CDR1 MNHEY and CDR2 SMNVEV (reference sequence). The CDR3 spells CASRLRRDQPQHF. The CDR3 bases are TGTGCCAGCAGACTTCGACGGGATCAGCCCCAGCATTTT.

This clone was detected only a few times. V usage is TRBV7-9 and J usage is TRBJ1-1; D perhaps matches TRBD1 (6 bases). V lost 6 bases and J lost 0, with 14 bases in between. The CDR3 has 15 residues. The germline gives CDR1 SEHNR, CDR2 FQNEAQ (reference sequence). The CDR3 region is CASRGGGTMNTEAFF. CDR3 nucleotides: TGTGCCAGCAGGGGAGGGGGAACTATGAACACTGAAGCTTTCTTT. Full variable domain (outside the CDR3, taken from reference TRBV7-9 and TRBJ1-1): DTGVSQNPRHKITKRGQNVTFRCDPISEHNRLYWYRQTLGQGPEFLTYFQNEAQLEKSRLLSDRFSAERPKGSFSTLEIQRTEQGDSAMYLCASRGGGTMNTEAFFGQGTRLTVV.

The chain couples TRBV15 to TRBJ2-7; 8 positions match TRBD1. With V trimmed by 0 bases and J by 6 bases, 4 bases remained unmatched. The CDR3 totals 14 residues. Germline lookup yields CDR1 LNHNV and CDR2 YYDKDF (reference sequence). The CDR3 loop is CATSRDRGQGEQYF. The CDR3 bases are TGTGCCACCAGCAGAGACAGGGGGCAGGGCGAGCAGTACTTC.

The gene calls are TRBV9 and TRBJ2-5; D may be TRBD2 (5 bases). This CDR3 region has 16 residues. V lost 0 bases and J lost 2, with 14 bases in between. From germline, CDR1 is SGDLS and CDR2 YYNGEE. In nucleotides, the CDR3 is TGTGCCAGCAGCGTAGGAAGCGGTTCATCTCAAGAGACCCAGTACTTC. It codes for CASSVGSGSSQETQYF.

The rearrangement links TRBV5-1 to TRBJ1-4; 8 bases align to TRBD1. Trimming at V came to 2 bases and at J to 6 bases, leaving 3 bases not matched to a gene. Germline V gene data show CDR1 as SGHRS and CDR2 as YFSETQ. CDR3 length: 14 residues. CDR3 amino acids: CASSFQGADEKLFF. For the CDR3, the DNA is TGCGCCAGCAGCTTTCAGGGGGCTGATGAAAAACTGTTTTTT.

The V gene is TRBV30, the J gene TRBJ2-7; TRBD2 agrees at 8 bases. This CDR3 has 19 amino acids. V lost 1 base, J lost 0 bases, and 17 bases stayed unmatched. Germline V gene data show CDR1 as GTSNPN and CDR2 as SVGIG (reference sequence). CDR3 in DNA: TGTGCCTGGAGTGCGAGAGTGAGGAAAAGCGGGAGCCTCTCCTACGAGCAGTACTTC. Translation: CAWSARVRKSGSLSYEQYF.

J is TRBJ2-2 and V is TRBV3-1 (or the pseudogene TRBV3-2); tentative D call: TRBD2 (6 bases). The germline CDR1 and CDR2 sequences are LGHDT and YNNKEL (reference sequence). There are 16 residues in the CDR3. V lost 0 bases and J 6 bases, leaving 14 bases between the germline ends. The CDR3 DNA sequence: TGTGCCAGCAGCCAAGATGTGGCGCCGGGGGCCGGGGAGCTGTTTTTT. It specifies CASSQDVAPGAGELFF.